The T cell receptor (beta chain) described here comes from a study of blood T cells in healthy people across ages. The CDR3 contains 14 residues. CDR1 and CDR2 (germline): LGHDT, YNNKEL (reference sequence). Notes on the study in general: Diversity was estimated from one million T cells, and these estimates were considered underestimates.

It was with a sample-barcoded 5' primer and a J-beta primer mix that a second PCR of roughly 7 to 11 cycles was run. TCRdb fed the 5' RACE reads into MiXCR, producing one record per CDR3 protein. Altogether about 970,000 distinct CDR3 sequences are present, roughly 51% being singletons, with the ten largest covering about 20%. As regards this clonotype: The antigen is undetermined.

Healthy individuals of Caucasian origin from Russia, aged 6 to 90, served as donors. The V and J genes are TRBV3-1 and TRBJ2-7; tentatively, D is TRBD1 (6 bases). The J call is doubtful: the DNA matches TRBJ2-5 better. The receptor comes from a woman aged 60 to 75 in good health. The sequenced sample consisted of blood. The CDR3 coding sequence is TGTGCCAGCAGCCAAAACAGGGCAGAAGAGACCCAGTACTTC. Protein product: CASSQNRAEETQYF.